The T cell receptor beta chain under discussion was sequenced for a study of regulatory T cells in long-lasting Graves disease. Regarding time point: newly diagnosed GD, antithyroid drugs for less than 3 months. The TCR library was made from RNA extracted from PBMCs. V was shortened by 3 bases and J by 0 bases, with 8 bases between the two germline ends. Looked up from germline, CDR1 is LNHDA and CDR2 is SQIVND (reference sequence). The CDR3 covers 14 residues. Relying on iRepertoire HTBI primers and Arm-PCR of CDR3 regions, the team built TCR beta libraries. TCRdb independently ran MiXCR on the multiplex PCR reads; one entry per CDR3 protein. This sample has roughly 430,000 distinct CDR3 sequences, with roughly 15% found just once. This clonotype was counted only a few times. This same sample was also part of a study on T cells in Graves' hyperthyroidism and ophthalmopathy. This second study says: Those with hyperthyroidism were 18 to 65 years old, newly diagnosed, and ill for under 2 months. A model of 13 V-J features distinguished ophthalmopathy from stable hyperthyroidism.

The sequence was obtained from a woman aged 25 to 39 with Graves disease. The sequencing here drew on peripheral blood mononuclear cells (PBMCs), taken at new diagnosis, from a patient treated with antithyroid drugs. This chain connects TRBV19 to TRBJ1-1; D uncertain. This CDR3 is CASSIERLNTEAFF. The CDR3 bases are TGTGCCAGTAGTATCGAACGGTTGAACACTGAAGCTTTCTTT.